The following is a T cell receptor (beta chain) sequence with its context. As yet, its antigen is unknown. The data are from a study of T cell responses to AZD1222 COVID-19 vaccine. Whole-study context: Samples with a second dose at about 4 or about 12 weeks were pooled together.

Overall study results and limits: Regions 160-218 and 743-854 held dominance among vaccine-associated CD4 TCRs, which spanned spike. Variant regions that are unmutated are reportedly the target of nearly half of spike-specific TCRs. The study found Spike-specific TCR breadth and depth rose after two AZD1222 doses.

Produced via immunoSEQ multiplex PCR; TCRdb's table is partial and in-frame only. The sample has more than 110,000 clones, more than 85% seen once. Germline CDR1 SNHLY, CDR2 FYNNEI. This CDR3 has 14 amino acids. Between the trimmed V and J ends, which lost 4 bases and 0 bases, there was a span of 9 bases. The chain joins TRBV2 to TRBJ1-2, with unresolved D. Source: peripheral blood, taken on day 0 of AZD1222 vaccination. This TCR came from an adult in good health. CDR3 in amino acids: CASSVGRSNYGYTF. The CDR3, as DNA: TGTGCCAGCAGTGTAGGGCGTTCTAACTATGGCTACACCTTC. The full variable domain, completed using reference TRBV2 and TRBJ1-2, is EPEVTQTPSHQVTQMGQEVILRCVPISNHLYFYWYRQILGQKVEFLVSFYNNEISEKSEIFDDQFSVERPDGSNFTLKIRSTKLEDSAMYFCASSVGRSNYGYTFGSGTRLTVV.